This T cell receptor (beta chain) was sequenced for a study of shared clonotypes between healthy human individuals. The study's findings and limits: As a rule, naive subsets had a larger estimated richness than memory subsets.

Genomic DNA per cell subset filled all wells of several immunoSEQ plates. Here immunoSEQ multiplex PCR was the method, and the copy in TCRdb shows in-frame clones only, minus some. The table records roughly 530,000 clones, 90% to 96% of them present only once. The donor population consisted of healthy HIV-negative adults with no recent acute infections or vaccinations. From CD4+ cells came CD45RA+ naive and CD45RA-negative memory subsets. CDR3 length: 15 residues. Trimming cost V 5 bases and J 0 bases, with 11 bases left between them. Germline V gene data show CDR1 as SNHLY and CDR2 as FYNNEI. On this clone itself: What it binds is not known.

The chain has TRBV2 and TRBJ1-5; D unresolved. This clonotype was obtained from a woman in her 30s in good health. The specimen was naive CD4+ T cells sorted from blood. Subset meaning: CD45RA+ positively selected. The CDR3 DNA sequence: TGTGCCAGCAGTCGTGATAGCCATAGCAATCAGCCCCAGCATTTT. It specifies CASSRDSHSNQPQHF.